The clone carrying this T cell receptor beta chain was seen more than once but under ten times. The antigen is unknown. A single record per CDR3 protein comes from TCRdb applying MiXCR to the 5' RACE reads. The table includes 190,000 or so distinct CDR3 sequences, over 9.5% detected once. The data belong to a study of T-cell memory formation after mild COVID-19. Across the study: Most TCR clusters belonged to a single donor.

Overall study findings and caveats: Clones that shrank (day 15 to 85) were balanced CD4/CD8, whereas later expanders leaned CD4+.

The specimen was PBMCs or a T cell subset sorted from them (not recorded which). This sequence was found in a young man who had mild COVID-19 (a few samples of this study predate the infection). Cell type and time point are not known.

The CDR3 reads CASSRDRTSTDTQYF. CDR3 in DNA: TGTGCCAGCAGCAGGGACAGGACTAGCACAGATACGCAGTATTTT. The chain combines TRBV7-3 with TRBJ2-3, with TRBD1 matching 8 bases. Germline values: CDR1 SGHTA, CDR2 FQGTGA. The CDR3 sequence is 15 residues long. Trimming took 5 bases from V and 0 from J; bases not matched to a gene: 4.